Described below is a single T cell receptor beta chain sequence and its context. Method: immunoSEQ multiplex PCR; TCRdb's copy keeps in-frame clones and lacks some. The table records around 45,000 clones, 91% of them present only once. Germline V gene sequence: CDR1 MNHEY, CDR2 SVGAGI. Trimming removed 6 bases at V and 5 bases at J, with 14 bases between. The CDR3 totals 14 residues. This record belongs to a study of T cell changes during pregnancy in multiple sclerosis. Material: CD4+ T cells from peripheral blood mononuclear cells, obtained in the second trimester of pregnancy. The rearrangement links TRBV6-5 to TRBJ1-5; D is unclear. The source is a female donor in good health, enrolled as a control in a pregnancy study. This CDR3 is CASRSAGNYQPQHF. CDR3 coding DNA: TGTGCCAGCAGGTCGGCCGGGAATTATCAGCCCCAGCATTTT.